Each of the 3 T cell receptor beta chains below was sequenced from the same sample in a study of CD8 T cells in acute hepatitis C reinfection (dated by TCRdb to 2020 to 2023). What the time point label conveys for this sample: naive CD8 control sorted from an acute-time-point sample. Library construction relied on the immunoSEQ multiplex PCR assay. Here the immuneACCESS table is served through TCRdb, limited to in-frame sequences with V and J called. Missing clones are a known gap in these copies; in checked studies unresolved V genes cover under half, and the rest lacks a known reason. This sample gives about 38,000 clones in total; about 87% of them show up just once. More than 0.4% of the sample lies in the top ten. Sequenced material: naive CD8+ T cells from PBMCs. Sample cell subset or site, as interpreted from the label and publication: sorted total naive CD45RO-negative CD8+ T cells. These receptors were obtained from a man under 40 with chronic hepatitis C.

Here the CDR3 reads CSVRINNEQFF. DNA for the CDR3: TGCAGCGTGAGGATAAACAATGAGCAGTTCTTC. The V and J genes are TRBV29-1 and TRBJ2-1, with unresolved D. Germline-derived CDR1 and CDR2 are SQVTM and ANQGSEA. The V end lost 6 bases, the J end lost 5 bases, and 8 bases lay between the germline ends. The CDR3 contains 11 residues.

DNA for the CDR3: TGTGCCAGCAGCGTAGTTGGGAGACCCACAGATACGCAGTATTTT. This sequence encodes CASSVVGRPTDTQYF. The chain links TRBV9 to TRBJ2-3; TRBD2 is a possible D gene (5 bases). From germline, CDR1 is SGDLS and CDR2 YYNGEE. Trimming shortened V by 0 bases and J by 2 bases, and 10 bases separated the two germline ends. CDR3 size: 15 residues.

The chain combines TRBV9 with TRBJ2-7; 10 bases map to TRBD2. The ends lost 1 base at V and 0 bases at J; junction bases unmatched: 7. Germline V gives CDR1 SGDLS, CDR2 YYNGEE. The CDR3 totals 17 residues. CDR3 DNA sequence: TGTGCCAGCAGCGTACGAGAGCGGGAGGGCCCCTCCTACGAGCAGTACTTC. Amino acid sequence: CASSVREREGPSYEQYF. Full variable domain (missing parts from reference TRBV9 and TRBJ2-7): DSGVTQTPKHLITATGQRVTLRCSPRSGDLSVYWYQQSLDQGLQFLIQYYNGEERAKGNILERFSAQQFPDLHSELNLSSLELGDSALYFCASSVREREGPSYEQYFGPGTRLTVT.